The 10 T cell receptor beta chains below come from one sample, sequenced in a study of identical twins' blood T cells. TCRdb recomputed calls from the 5' RACE reads with MiXCR, one row per CDR3 protein. The sample contains roughly 340,000 distinct CDR3 sequences, more than 25% of which appear only once. Sequences were obtained from PBMCs. These receptors originate from a woman aged 18 to 55 in good health.

The V call is TRBV5-1, the J call TRBJ1-6; no definite D call. With 0 bases removed from V and 8 bases from J, the gap between germline ends came to 12 bases. This CDR3 spans 15 amino acids. Germline V gene lookup returns CDR1 SGHRS and CDR2 YFSETQ. The CDR3, as DNA: TGCGCCAGCAGCTTGGACAGCACTGGCGATTCACCCCTCCACTTT. Translation gives CASSLDSTGDSPLHF. The full variable domain, with the rest looked up from reference TRBV5-1 and TRBJ1-6, is KAGVTQTPRYLIKTRGQQVTLSCSPISGHRSVSWYQQTPGQGLQFLFEYFSETQRNKGNFPGRFSGRQFSNSRSEMNVSTLELGDSALYLCASSLDSTGDSPLHFGNGTRLTVT.

The CDR3 protein is CSARAGIQPQHF. The CDR3 DNA reads TGCAGTGCTAGAGCAGGGATTCAGCCCCAGCATTTT. The V call is TRBV20-1, the J call TRBJ1-5; tentative D call: TRBD1 (5 bases). The CDR3 contains 12 residues. Germline V gene lookup returns CDR1 DFQATT and CDR2 SNEGSKA (reference sequence). Trimming removed 1 base from V and 6 bases from J, with 7 bases in between.

This clonotype has only a few counts. The chain uses TRBV7-8 and TRBJ2-2; 8 nucleotides line up with TRBD1. From germline, CDR1 is SGHVS and CDR2 FQNEAQ. CDR3 length: 15 amino acids. The trim removed 5 bases at V and 5 bases at J, leaving 7 bases unmatched. CDR3 nucleotide sequence: TGTGCCAGCAGCGGTCTCAGGGGGCAAACCGGGGAGCTGTTTTTT. The encoded protein is CASSGLRGQTGELFF.

The chain employs TRBV12-3 or TRBV12-4 and TRBJ2-3; D may be TRBD1 (5 bases). Between the trimmed V and J ends, which lost 4 bases and 2 bases, there was a span of 10 bases. CDR3 length equals 14 residues. The CDR3 DNA reads TGTGCCAGCAGTTGGGGCAGGGACACAGATACGCAGTATTTT. Translated, it gives CASSWGRDTDTQYF.

V is TRBV6-2 or TRBV6-3 and J is TRBJ1-2; D gene uncertain. Trimming stripped 4 bases from V and 1 base from J, with 4 bases between. Germline V gives CDR1 MNHEY, CDR2 SVGEGT. This CDR3 comprises 12 residues. The DNA for the CDR3 is TGTGCCAGCAGTTGGGTTAACTATGGCTACACCTTC. As protein: CASSWVNYGYTF.

This clonotype showed up just a few times. The chain recombines TRBV29-1 with TRBJ2-2; 13 bases agree with TRBD2. This CDR3 spans 16 amino acids. The germline V gene encodes CDR1 SQVTM and CDR2 ANQGSEA. V lost 3 bases to trimming and J lost 1 base; unmatched junction nucleotides: 2. The CDR3 region has the DNA TGCAGCGTTGAGGGACTAGCGGGAAAGAACACCGGGGAGCTGTTTTTT. This translates into CSVEGLAGKNTGELFF.

The genes are TRBV7-2 and TRBJ1-6; D perhaps matches TRBD1 (6 bases). Trimming cost V 0 bases and J 14 bases, with 11 bases left between them. The CDR3 is 13 amino acids. Germline values: CDR1 SGHTA, CDR2 FQGNSA. The CDR3 spells CASSLADRGALHF. CDR3 bases: TGTGCCAGCAGCTTAGCGGACAGAGGGGCCCTCCACTTT.

V gene TRBV10-3 combines with J gene TRBJ2-3, with D possibly matching TRBD2 (5 bases). This CDR3 has 16 amino acids. Trimming removed 2 bases from V and 0 bases from J, with 12 bases in between. Germline V gives CDR1 ENHRY, CDR2 SYGVKD. This CDR3 is CAISENSAASTDTQYF. DNA for the CDR3: TGTGCCATCAGTGAGAACTCAGCGGCTAGCACAGATACGCAGTATTTT.

This clonotype was observed a handful of times. This chain uses TRBV19 with TRBJ2-7, with 7 bases matching TRBD1. Trimming took 11 bases from V and 5 from J; bases not matched to a gene: 12. The CDR3 totals 13 residues. Germline CDR1 reads LNHDA; CDR2 reads SQIVND (reference sequence). CDR3: CAVKDRVSDEQYF. The DNA of the CDR3 is TGTGCCGTTAAAGACAGGGTTAGTGACGAGCAGTACTTC.

A few counts support this clonotype. The chain has TRBV9 and TRBJ1-2; D remains unclear. Germline assignment: CDR1 SGDLS and CDR2 YYNGEE. The CDR3 runs 15 residues. Trimming stripped 3 bases from V and 1 base from J, with 13 bases between. CDR3 in DNA: TGTGCCAGCAGCGGGAGAAGGGAGGATAACTATGGCTACACCTTC. Translated: CASSGRREDNYGYTF.